Each of the 21 T cell receptor beta chains below was sequenced from the same sample in a study of CD8 T cells in ankylosing spondylitis. In TCRdb, the 5' RACE reads were re-called with MiXCR into one record per CDR3 protein. The repertoire has hundreds of thousands of distinct CDR3 sequences, 20% of them found once; the top ten carry roughly 7.4%. Specimen: blood, either unsorted or a sorted T cell fraction (not recorded which). These TCRs come from a male donor with ankylosing spondylitis or in good health (not recorded which).

This clonotype was observed a handful of times. In DNA, the CDR3 is TGTGCCAGCAGCCAAGCTACAGCGAGCAATCAGCCCCAGCATTTT. The encoded protein is CASSQATASNQPQHF. V usage is TRBV3-1 and J usage is TRBJ1-5, with D uncertain. The CDR3 is 15 residues long. CDR1 is LGHDT and CDR2 is YNNKEL in the germline V gene (reference sequence). Trimming pared 1 base from V and 1 base from J, leaving 8 bases between.

The chain recombines TRBV7-8 with TRBJ2-2, with D maybe TRBD2 (6 bases). The V gene lost 5 bases and the J gene lost 6 bases, with 16 bases spanning the gap. This CDR3 is 15 amino acids long. The germline V gene has CDR1 SGHVS and CDR2 FQNEAQ. CDR3 in amino acids: CASSTSGSISGELFF. In DNA, the CDR3 is TGTGCCAGCAGCACCTCCGGGAGCATATCCGGGGAGCTGTTTTTT.

J is TRBJ2-7 and V is TRBV19; 7 nucleotides agree with TRBD2. Germline-derived CDR1 and CDR2 are LNHDA and SQIVND (reference sequence). V shed 5 bases and J 2 bases; nucleotides not matched to a gene: 3. The length of the CDR3 is 13 residues. The CDR3 coding sequence is TGTGCCAGTAGTCGCGGACTAGCCTACGAGCAGTACGTC. This encodes CASSRGLAYEQYV.

This clonotype was detected a few times. The CDR3 loop is CASRKPGTSYNEQFF. The CDR3 coding sequence is TGTGCCAGCAGGAAACCGGGCACAAGCTACAATGAGCAGTTCTTC. The rearrangement uses TRBV12-3 or TRBV12-4 and TRBJ2-1; D gene unclear. The CDR3 is 15 amino acids. Trimming pared 6 bases from V and 3 bases from J, leaving 15 bases between.

This chain joins TRBV20-1 and TRBJ2-5; D gene uncertain. The V gene's germline CDR1 is DFQATT and CDR2 SNEGSKA (reference sequence). This CDR3 is built from 10 residues. Trimming removed 8 bases at V and 1 base at J, with 5 bases between. CDR3 in DNA: TGCAGTACCCTCCAAGAGACCCAGTACTTC. As protein: CSTLQETQYF.

This clonotype was recorded a few times. The chain uses TRBV18 and TRBJ1-1; 7 bases are a match to TRBD1. CDR3 length: 15 residues. V dropped 0 bases and J dropped 6; count of bases not matched to a gene: 7. CDR1 is KGHSH and CDR2 is LQKENI in the germline V gene. DNA of the CDR3: TGTGCCAGCTCACCACCGAACAGGGGAATGGCTGAAGCTTTCTTT. Translating gives CASSPPNRGMAEAFF.

The rearrangement uses TRBV7-3 and TRBJ2-2, with a tentative D call TRBD2 (5 bases). The germline V gene has CDR1 SGHTA and CDR2 FQGTGA. V was cut by 2 bases and J by 8 bases, with 15 bases left in between. CDR3 length equals 15 residues. Written as DNA, the CDR3 is TGTGCCAGCAGCTTAGATGTGAGGGCTCCTGGGGAGCTGTTTTTT. Protein sequence: CASSLDVRAPGELFF. Full variable domain (rest looked up from reference TRBV7-3 and TRBJ2-2): GAGVSQTPSNKVTEKGKYVELRCDPISGHTALYWYRQSLGQGPEFLIYFQGTGAADDSGLPNDRFFAVRPEGSVSTLKIQRTERGDSAVYLCASSLDVRAPGELFFGEGSRLTVL.

This clonotype was counted a few times. This chain joins TRBV20-1 and TRBJ2-2; 10 bases align to TRBD1. J lost 6 bases, V lost 2 bases, and 3 bases had no gene match. CDR3 size: 14 residues. The germline gives CDR1 DFQATT, CDR2 SNEGSKA (reference sequence). In nucleotides, the CDR3 is TGCAGTGCTAGACCTGGACAGGGGGCCGGGGAGCTGTTTTTT. This encodes CSARPGQGAGELFF.

This chain links TRBV12-3 or TRBV12-4 with TRBJ2-1; 8 bases align to TRBD2. CDR3 length equals 15 residues. Trimming cost V 5 bases and J 2 bases; bases outside gene matches: 5. CDR3 coding DNA: TGTGCCAGCAGTCCAAGCGGGGGTCCCTACAATGAGCAGTTCTTC. Translation: CASSPSGGPYNEQFF.

This clonotype has just a few counts. The V call is TRBV5-1, the J call TRBJ2-3; 10 nucleotides line up with TRBD2. V gave up 1 base and J gave up 4 bases; unmatched junction bases: 9. Germline loops: CDR1 SGHRS, CDR2 YFSETQ. The CDR3 length is 17 residues. The CDR3 region has the DNA TGCGCCAGCAGCTTGACTCTAGCGGGAGACGGCGCAGATACGCAGTATTTT. Its translation: CASSLTLAGDGADTQYF.

The V and J genes are TRBV6-5 and TRBJ2-3, with D unclear. Trimming stripped 2 bases from V and 2 bases from J, with 8 bases between. CDR3 length: 14 amino acids. In germline, CDR1 is MNHEY, CDR2 SVGAGI. CDR3 bases: TGTGCCAGCAGTTACACCTACAACACAGATACGCAGTATTTT. Protein sequence: CASSYTYNTDTQYF.

The V and J genes are TRBV29-1 and TRBJ2-5, with 10 bases lining up with TRBD2. CDR3 size: 14 residues. V was pared by 4 bases and J by 4 bases, with 6 bases of the junction left unmatched. The germline V gene encodes CDR1 SQVTM and CDR2 ANQGSEA. The CDR3 sequence: CSVVASGRGETQYF. The CDR3 region has the DNA TGCAGCGTTGTGGCCAGCGGGAGGGGAGAGACCCAGTACTTC. Combining the CDR3 with reference TRBV29-1 and TRBJ2-5 gives the whole variable domain SAVISQKPSRDICQRGTSLTIQCQVDSQVTMMFWYRQQPGQSLTLIATANQGSEATYESGFVIDKFPISRPNLTFSTLTVSNMSPEDSSIYLCSVVASGRGETQYFGPGTRLLVL.

Concerning this clonotype: This may be a read error, as it is one base from a much larger clone. V usage is TRBV10-3 and J usage is TRBJ2-5; unclear D gene. CDR1 and CDR2 from the germline V gene are ENHRY and SYGVKD. The CDR3 is 15 amino acids. The CDR3 nucleotides are TGTGCCATCAGTGAGTCGATCGGCGAGAGAGAGGCCCAGTACTTC. Its translation is CAISESIGEREAQYF.

The table lists this clonotype with a few counts. The chain uses TRBV7-3 and TRBJ2-2; no definite D call. CDR1 is SGHTA and CDR2 is FQGTGA in the germline V gene. With 4 bases removed from V and 1 base from J, the gap between germline ends came to 13 bases. The CDR3 length is 16 residues. The CDR3 region has the DNA TGTGCCAGCAGCTCTCAAACATCGGGGAACACCGGGGAGCTGTTTTTT. Its protein is CASSSQTSGNTGELFF.

Regarding this clonotype: Mismatch with germline at one junction end may stem from a read error. J is TRBJ2-2 and V is TRBV28; TRBD2 aligns across 11 bases. This CDR3 spans 17 amino acids. Per germline, CDR1 MDHEN and CDR2 SYDVKM. The CDR3 DNA sequence: TGTGCCAGCAGTTCGGGGACTAGCGGAAAGAACACCGGGGTGCTGTTTTTT. It codes for CASSSGTSGKNTGVLFF.

V and J are TRBV9 and TRBJ2-3; D is perhaps TRBD1 (6 bases). Trimming took off 0 bases at V and 1 base at J, with 12 bases between the two ends. The CDR3 sequence is 16 residues long. Germline-derived CDR1 and CDR2 are SGDLS and YYNGEE. DNA of the CDR3: TGTGCCAGCAGCGTAGCTAACAGGGCAGGCACAGATACGCAGTATTTT. It is translated as CASSVANRAGTDTQYF.

Many counts were recorded for this clonotype. J is TRBJ1-4 and V is TRBV5-1; D gene unclear. The ends were cut back, 4 bases at V and 0 bases at J, with 13 bases in the middle. Per the germline V gene, CDR1 is SGHRS and CDR2 is YFSETQ. This CDR3 has 16 amino acids. CDR3 residues: CASSRDSTTTNEKLFF. The CDR3 region has the DNA TGCGCCAGCAGCAGAGATTCCACCACAACTAATGAAAAACTGTTTTTT.

V gene TRBV20-1 combines with J gene TRBJ1-2, with D uncertain. Germline loops: CDR1 DFQATT, CDR2 SNEGSKA (reference sequence). Trimming removed 3 bases from V and 3 bases from J, with 14 bases in between. The CDR3 spans 14 residues. CDR3 sequence: CSARGYTADYGYTF. The CDR3 region has the DNA TGCAGTGCTAGGGGATACACAGCCGACTATGGCTACACCTTC.

The chain carries TRBV20-1 and TRBJ1-5; 7 nucleotides line up with TRBD1. This CDR3 region has 17 residues. Germline lookup yields CDR1 DFQATT and CDR2 SNEGSKA (reference sequence). The V segment lost 7 bases and the J segment 0 bases; nucleotides outside the gene matches: 15. CDR3 nucleotide sequence: TGCAGTGTAAATACAGGGGCGGGAAGGGCTAGCAATCAGCCCCAGCATTTT. Its protein is CSVNTGAGRASNQPQHF.

The chain carries TRBV3-1 and TRBJ2-3; D is unclear. Germline-derived CDR1 and CDR2 are LGHDT and YNNKEL (reference sequence). V was cut by 1 base and J by 5 bases, with 10 bases left in between. This CDR3 has 14 residues. The CDR3: CASSQAMGLDTQYF. CDR3 nucleotides: TGTGCCAGCAGCCAAGCCATGGGTCTAGATACGCAGTATTTT.

The V and J genes are TRBV5-1 and TRBJ2-1, with 10 positions matching TRBD2. V shed 4 bases and J 5 bases; nucleotides not matched to a gene: 6. Germline V gives CDR1 SGHRS, CDR2 YFSETQ. This CDR3 is built from 15 residues. In DNA form, the CDR3 reads TGCGCCAGCAGCACCGGGACTAGCGAAAACAATGAGCAGTTCTTC. Encoded protein: CASSTGTSENNEQFF.